This TCR beta chain derives from a study of cytomegalovirus exposure and HLA in healthy donors. The CDR3 is made up of 18 amino acids. The germline gives CDR1 SNHLY, CDR2 FYNNEI. Unmatched junction bases numbered 16, after V lost 2 bases and J lost 11 bases. The primer mix had 60 Vbeta and 13 Jbeta primers. In the authors' workflow: An analysis performed later counted about 80 million unique TCR beta chains (roughly 11 million of them shared). Measured with immunoSEQ multiplex PCR; TCRdb has only the in-frame clones, and not every one. The V and J calls and clone size were taken over from that table, and D and trimming were inferred from the DNA. The table includes around 180,000 clones, 75% to 90% detected once. These donors, healthy bone marrow donors, were studied. Donors likely had unrecorded immune exposures despite being nominally healthy when sampled.

The sequence was collected from a boy between 2 and 10 years old in good health and CMV-seronegative. Sequencing was carried out using PBMCs. The chain uses TRBV2 and TRBJ1-4; the match to TRBD1 covers 11 bases. CDR3 bases: TGTGCCAGCAGTGAACGGACAGGGGGCGCAGTTAGGAGTGGGAAACTGTTTTTT. This translates into CASSERTGGAVRSGKLFF.